This T cell receptor (beta chain) was recovered during a study of T cells in localized non-small cell lung cancer. Study results and caveats: Of the tissues analyzed, uninvolved adjacent lung showed maximal T cell clonality, greater than tumor.

Only in-frame clones appear in the TCRdb table, and some are missing; sequencing was by immunoSEQ multiplex PCR. This repertoire shows more than 850 clones, around 21% found once; its top ten account for around 14%. This clone has just a few counts. Its cognate antigen is unknown. This CDR3 has 13 residues. Germline values: CDR1 MNHGY, CDR2 SAAAGT. Trimming removed 5 bases from V and 8 bases from J, with 13 bases in between. Sequencing was performed on normal lung tissue next to the tumor, taken before any cancer treatment. This chain uses TRBV6-8 with TRBJ2-1; possibly TRBD2 for D (6 bases). This TCR was sampled from a man between 40 and 69 years old with stage II lung adenocarcinoma. Here the CDR3 DNA reads TGTGCCAGCAGTCCACTAGCAGGCGATGAGCAGTTCTTC. Its protein product is CASSPLAGDEQFF.